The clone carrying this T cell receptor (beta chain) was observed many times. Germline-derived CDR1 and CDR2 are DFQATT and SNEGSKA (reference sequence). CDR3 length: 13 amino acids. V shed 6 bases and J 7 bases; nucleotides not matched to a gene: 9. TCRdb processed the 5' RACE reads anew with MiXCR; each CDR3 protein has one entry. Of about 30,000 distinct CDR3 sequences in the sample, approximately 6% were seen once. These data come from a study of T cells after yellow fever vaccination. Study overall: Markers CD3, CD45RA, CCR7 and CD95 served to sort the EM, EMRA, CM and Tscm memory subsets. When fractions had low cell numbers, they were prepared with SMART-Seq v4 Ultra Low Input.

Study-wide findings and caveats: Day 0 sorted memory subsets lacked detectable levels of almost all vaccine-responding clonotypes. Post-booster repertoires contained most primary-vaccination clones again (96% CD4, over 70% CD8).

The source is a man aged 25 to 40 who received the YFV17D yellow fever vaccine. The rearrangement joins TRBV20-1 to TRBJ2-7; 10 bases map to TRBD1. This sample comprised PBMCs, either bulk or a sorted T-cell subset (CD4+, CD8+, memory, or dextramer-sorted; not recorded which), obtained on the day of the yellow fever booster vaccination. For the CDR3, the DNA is TGCAGTGCGACCGGGACAGGGGTTTGGGAGCAGTACTTC. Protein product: CSATGTGVWEQYF.